The clone carrying this TCR beta chain was picked up a small number of times. Its antigen is as yet unknown. One junction end does not reproduce the germline sequence, and a read error may be involved. A primer in the constant region served to generate TCR beta cDNA from approximately 500 ng of total RNA. Employing slightly modified ARM-PCR, three nested multiplex PCR rounds were run, and these gave rise to the TCR beta libraries. MiXCR, run by TCRdb on the multiplex PCR reads, gives a single entry per CDR3 protein. This table has 300,000 to 350,000 distinct CDR3 sequences, about two thirds appearing once. This record comes from a study of tumor-infiltrating lymphocytes in primary liver carcinoma. Germline DNA was also extracted, and blood RNA derived from unsorted whole blood. Findings and limits, study-wide: Less overlap was seen in tumor-adjacent and tumor-blood pairs than in tumor region pairs. A significantly higher top-250-clone fraction was recorded for tumors than for blood (p = 0.039).

The sequenced material came from peripheral blood. This clonotype originated in a man aged 35 to 55 with primary liver carcinoma and hepatitis B virus infection.

The CDR3 DNA reads TGTGCCAGCAACCAAGAGGGTAGGAGACAGGGGCCATTTCGGTCCTACGAGCAGTACTTC. It is translated as CASNQEGRRQGPFRSYEQYF. This rearrangement joins TRBV14 to TRBJ2-7, with 8 bases aligning to TRBD1. The CDR3 contains 20 residues. CDR1 and CDR2 from the germline V gene are SGHDN and FVKESK.